The clone carrying this T cell receptor beta chain is labeled as medium-sized. This table comes from immunoSEQ multiplex PCR, and its TCRdb copy is limited to in-frame clones, with some not included. The sample lists a few thousand clones, under 50% occurring once. This entry belongs to a study of T cells in localized non-small cell lung cancer. Trimming shortened V by 3 bases and J by 1 base, and 12 bases separated the two germline ends. The CDR3 spans 16 residues. The germline V gene encodes CDR1 SGHNT and CDR2 YENEEA. V and J are TRBV11-3 and TRBJ2-2, with D perhaps matching TRBD2 (5 bases). Sequencing was performed on lung tumor tissue, taken before any cancer treatment. The source of this sequence is a woman aged 40-75 years with stage I lung adenocarcinoma. The CDR3, as DNA: TGTGCCAGCAGCTTGGTCCCCGGAGGGAACACCGGGGAGCTGTTTTTT. Translating gives CASSLVPGGNTGELFF. The variable domain in full, completed from reference TRBV11-3 and TRBJ2-2, reads EAGVVQSPRYKIIEKKQPVAFWCNPISGHNTLYWYLQNLGQGPELLIRYENEEAVDDSQLPKDRFSAERLKGVDSTLKIQPAELGDSAVYLCASSLVPGGNTGELFFGEGSRLTVL.